Reported below is one T cell receptor (beta chain). There is no known antigen for this receptor. No base-level quality is on record; no much larger clone is a single base apart. The CDR3 runs 14 residues from the cysteine to the phenylalanine. Only CDR3 DNA remains: 42 bases, in frame from the first base. Deletion took 1 base off V and 0 bases off J, with a span of 6 bases between the germline ends. According to the germline V gene (reference sequence), CDR1 reads LNHNV and CDR2 reads YYDKDF. These data originate in a study of blood T cell repertoires in COVID-19 (dated by TCRdb to about 2020). Turning to the overall study: Samples from collaborators originated in the United States, Italy and Spain and spanned both the acute and convalescent phases of COVID-19. The material from the prospective study consisted of cDNA or gDNA derived from T cells, B-cell-depleted T cells, or PBMCs. Deeply sampled blood TCRbeta repertoires from subjects exposed to, actively infected with, or recovered from COVID-19 were included in the dataset. The repertoires were released in a freely available public database intended as a resource for research on the immune response to SARS-CoV-2. The samples were drawn from two sources: the first 160 participants of the ongoing ImmuneRACE study, and 1,254 subjects contributed by 6 global collaborators. A de-identified subject ID, COVID-19 status, age in years and sex were almost always included in the sample metadata. Where available, HLA class I and class II types were obtained from metadata supplied by the sample provider rather than from assay-based typing. General findings and caveats noted by the study authors: How much clinical and demographic metadata was included differed by source and by participant, and the metadata was provided uncurated.

TCRbeta CDR3 regions were amplified from genomic DNA by means of the immunoSEQ Assay, a bias-controlled multiplex PCR. From the authors' description of their analysis: The number of nucleated cells in each sample was estimated from the amplification of reference gene primers within the assay. To quantify the absolute abundance of each unique TCRbeta CDR3 rearrangement, sequence reads were collapsed and filtered. For each sample, productive Simpson clonality was calculated as the square root of Simpson's diversity index over productive rearrangements. In its TCRdb copy, this immuneACCESS table keeps in-frame sequences only and misses some clones. Where compared with another copy, unresolved V genes explain less than half of these, and the others have no known cause. D and trimming were read from the DNA, whereas the V and J calls and clone size are those reported in that table. The sample contains 85,000 to 130,000 clones, more than 90% of them found a single time. Of the sample, 4.5% to 6% is held by the ten largest clones.

Collaborating institutions collected whole blood in K2EDTA tubes following their own protocols. For TCRbeta analysis, collaborator samples were shipped as frozen whole blood, as isolated PBMCs, or as DNA extracted from either sample type. The clonotype comes from a man in his 70s with acute or convalescent COVID-19. The chain is encoded by TRBV15 joined to TRBJ1-1; no D gene call is confident. The sequencing input was peripheral blood. The CDR3 corresponds to CATSRGGMNTEAFF. The sequenced DNA is TGTGCCACCAGCAGAGGAGGGATGAACACTGAAGCTTTCTTT.